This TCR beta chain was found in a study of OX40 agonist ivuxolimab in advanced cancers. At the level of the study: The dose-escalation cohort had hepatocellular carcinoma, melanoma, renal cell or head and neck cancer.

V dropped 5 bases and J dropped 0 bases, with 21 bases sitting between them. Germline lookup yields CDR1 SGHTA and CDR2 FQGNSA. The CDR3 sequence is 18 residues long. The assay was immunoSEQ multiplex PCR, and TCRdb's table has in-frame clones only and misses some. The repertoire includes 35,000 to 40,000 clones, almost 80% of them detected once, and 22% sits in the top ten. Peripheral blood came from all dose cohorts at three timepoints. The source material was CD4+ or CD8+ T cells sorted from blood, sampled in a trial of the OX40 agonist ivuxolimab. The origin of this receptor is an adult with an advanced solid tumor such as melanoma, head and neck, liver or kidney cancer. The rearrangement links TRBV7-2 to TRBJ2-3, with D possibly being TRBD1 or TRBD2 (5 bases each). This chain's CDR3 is CASSRTRWGRSSTDTQYF. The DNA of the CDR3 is TGTGCCAGCAGCCGTACTAGGTGGGGCCGGTCTAGCACAGATACGCAGTATTTT.